The 12 T cell receptor beta chains below come from one sample, sequenced in a study of blood T cell repertoires in COVID-19 (dated by TCRdb to about 2020). Receptor amplification or capture employed the immunoSEQ multiplex PCR assay. In TCRdb, the immuneACCESS table is reduced to in-frame sequences with V and J assigned. These tables do not hold every clone; where another copy was compared, an unresolved V gene accounts for under half, and the others remain unexplained. The sample data list fewer than 40,000 clones, and over 80% of these were observed just once. The top ten constitute about an eighth of the sample. Material: peripheral blood. Every receptor here comes from a human donor in a cohort sampled during active COVID-19.

This chain links TRBV6-6 with TRBJ2-7; TRBD1 matches 10 bases. Per the germline V gene, CDR1 is MNHNY and CDR2 is SVGAGI (reference sequence). This CDR3 contains 14 residues. Trimming at V came to 8 bases and at J to 6 bases, leaving 10 bases not matched to a gene. CDR3 sequence: CASYRDRGGFEQYF. The CDR3 DNA follows: TGTGCCAGCTATAGGGACAGGGGAGGGTTCGAGCAGTACTTC.

The chain joins TRBV3-1 (or the pseudogene TRBV3-2) to TRBJ2-2; 9 bases agree with TRBD1. There are 15 residues in the CDR3. Germline V gene sequence: CDR1 LGHDT, CDR2 YNNKEL (reference sequence). V lost 3 bases, J lost 3 bases, and 2 bases stayed unmatched. The CDR3 coding sequence is TGTGCCAGCAGCCACGGACAGGGGCACACCGGGGAGCTGTTTTTT. Its translation: CASSHGQGHTGELFF.

The V gene is TRBV19, the J gene TRBJ2-3; 8 nucleotides line up with TRBD2. Germline V gene data show CDR1 as LNHDA and CDR2 as SQIVND (reference sequence). The CDR3 is 20 amino acids. The V segment lost 4 bases and the J segment 5 bases; nucleotides outside the gene matches: 23. The CDR3 DNA sequence: TGTGCCAGTAGTAGGGCATACCAGGGGACCGGGACTAGTGGCCGAGATACGCAGTATTTT. It codes for CASSRAYQGTGTSGRDTQYF.

This clone was counted between two and nine times. The chain is built from TRBV2 and TRBJ2-5; tentatively, D is TRBD2 (5 bases). V was trimmed by 6 bases and J by 2 bases, leaving 13 bases between them. CDR1 is SNHLY, CDR2 FYNNEI, per germline. The CDR3 spans 14 residues. In nucleotides, the CDR3 is TGTGCCAGCAGCCTAGCTCGCACGCAAGAGACCCAGTACTTC. Encoded protein: CASSLARTQETQYF. The entire variable domain, with the rest obtained from reference TRBV2 and TRBJ2-5, is as follows: EPEVTQTPSHQVTQMGQEVILRCVPISNHLYFYWYRQILGQKVEFLVSFYNNEISEKSEIFDDQFSVERPDGSNFTLKIRSTKLEDSAMYFCASSLARTQETQYFGPGTRLLVL.

The V call is TRBV3-1 (or the pseudogene TRBV3-2), the J call TRBJ1-5; a possible D gene is TRBD1 (5 bases). CDR1 is LGHDT, CDR2 YNNKEL, per germline (reference sequence). The length of the CDR3 is 18 residues. V lost 1 base, J lost 0 bases, and 16 bases lay in between. DNA for the CDR3: TGTGCCAGCAGCCAAGCTCCGAATACAGGATATAGCAATCAGCCCCAGCATTTT. This gives the protein CASSQAPNTGYSNQPQHF.

V and J are TRBV12-5 and TRBJ1-1; D not resolved. The CDR3 runs to 14 residues. V dropped 2 bases and J dropped 2 bases, with 9 bases sitting between them. The V gene's germline CDR1 is LGHNT and CDR2 FRNRAP. For the CDR3, the DNA is TGTGCTAGTGGTTTGCCTACCCTAAACACTGAAGCTTTCTTT. Amino acid sequence: CASGLPTLNTEAFF.

The rearrangement uses TRBV2 and TRBJ2-2; 8 nucleotides agree with TRBD1. Germline V lookup: CDR1 SNHLY, CDR2 FYNNEI. The CDR3 contains 15 residues. J was trimmed by 3 bases and V by 7 bases; bases with no gene match: 7. In DNA, the CDR3 is TGTGCCAGCATTCCCAGACAGGGGCACACCGGGGAGCTGTTTTTT. Protein: CASIPRQGHTGELFF.

The V and J genes are TRBV3-1 (or the pseudogene TRBV3-2) and TRBJ2-3; 8 bases are a match to TRBD2. CDR3 length equals 17 residues. Germline CDR1 LGHDT, CDR2 YNNKEL (reference sequence). Unmatched junction bases numbered 10, after V lost 0 bases and J lost 5 bases. The DNA of the CDR3 is TGTGCCAGCAGCCAAGATACTACGGGGGGGCTCAGAGATACGCAGTATTTT. Amino acid sequence: CASSQDTTGGLRDTQYF.

The chain employs TRBV4-3 and TRBJ1-1; TRBD1 might be the D (5 bases). Germline loops: CDR1 LGHNA, CDR2 YSLEER. The CDR3 covers 15 residues. Trimming removed 3 bases at V and 4 bases at J, with 15 bases between. The chain's CDR3 is CASSQRGGVVTEAFF. The CDR3 DNA reads TGCGCCAGCAGCCAGCGGGGGGGAGTAGTCACTGAAGCTTTCTTT.

This clone was counted a single time. The chain couples TRBV12-5 to TRBJ2-3, with unresolved D. Trimming removed 3 bases from V and 5 bases from J, with 9 bases in between. The germline gives CDR1 LGHNT, CDR2 FRNRAP. The CDR3 consists of 13 residues. The CDR3 DNA follows: TGTGCTAGTGGTTTAGCGATCCAAGATACGCAGTATTTT. Translated, it gives CASGLAIQDTQYF.

This chain links TRBV28 with TRBJ1-5; D is undetermined. V was shortened by 10 bases and J by 5 bases, with 15 bases between the two germline ends. The CDR3 is 13 amino acids. The germline gives CDR1 MDHEN, CDR2 SYDVKM. CDR3 DNA sequence: TGTGCCACCCTAGATACCGACTATCAGCCCCAGCATTTT. Translating it yields CATLDTDYQPQHF.

The rearrangement uses TRBV12-5 and TRBJ2-3; D remains ambiguous. CDR3 size: 14 residues. The germline V gene encodes CDR1 LGHNT and CDR2 FRNRAP. Trimming took off 2 bases at V and 0 bases at J, with 6 bases between the two ends. CDR3 residues: CASGLPSSTDTQYF. The CDR3 region has the DNA TGTGCTAGTGGTTTGCCGTCTAGCACAGATACGCAGTATTTT.